This T cell receptor (beta chain) was sequenced in a study of a mutant IDH1 vaccine in newly diagnosed glioma. The wider study: Treated patients comprised around 60% males and about 40% females, mean age approximately 37 years. Beforehand, treatment had been radiotherapy, temozolomide, or both; the majority received both.

This CDR3 has 14 residues. V shed 2 bases and J shed 8 bases, with 15 bases lying between them. The germline CDR1 and CDR2 sequences are MNHEY and SVGAGI. A note on this clone: What it binds is not known.

Study-level results: Among top peripheral T cell clonotypes, changes seemed unrelated to pseudoprogression.

TCRdb keeps only in-frame clones here, not all; method: immunoSEQ multiplex PCR. The repertoire holds roughly 34,000 clones, with 60% to 85% as singletons. As to time point: baseline, week 1 (first vaccination visit). The treatment was: pre-vaccination baseline after standard-of-care therapy. The donors had new WHO grade 3 or 4 astrocytomas; these were IDH1-mutant and ATRX-lost. This sequence joins TRBV6-5 and TRBJ1-2; D ambiguous. This material consisted of peripheral blood mononuclear cells (PBMCs), taken from a glioma patient treated with radiotherapy, temozolomide or both. The sequence came from a man between 45 and 60 years old with glioma. Some clones in this sample may be carry-over from other donors' samples. The DNA for the CDR3 is TGTGCCAGCAGTTACACCCCCGGGTTAGAAGGCTACACCTTC. It specifies CASSYTPGLEGYTF.